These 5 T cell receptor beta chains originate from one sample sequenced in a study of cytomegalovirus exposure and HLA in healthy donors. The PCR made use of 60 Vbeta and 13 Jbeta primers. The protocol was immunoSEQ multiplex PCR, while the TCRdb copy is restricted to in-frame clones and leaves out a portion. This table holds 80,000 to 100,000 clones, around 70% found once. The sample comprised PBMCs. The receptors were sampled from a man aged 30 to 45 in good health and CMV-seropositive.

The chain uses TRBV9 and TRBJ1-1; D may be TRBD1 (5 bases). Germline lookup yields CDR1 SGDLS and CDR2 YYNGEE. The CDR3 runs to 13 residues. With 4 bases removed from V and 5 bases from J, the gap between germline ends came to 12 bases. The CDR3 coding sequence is TGTGCCAGCAGCCCAAATGGGGGGACTGAAGCTTTCTTT. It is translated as CASSPNGGTEAFF.

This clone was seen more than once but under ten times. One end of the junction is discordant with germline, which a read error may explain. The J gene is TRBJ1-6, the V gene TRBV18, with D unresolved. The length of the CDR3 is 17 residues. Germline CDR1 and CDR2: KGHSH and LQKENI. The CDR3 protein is CASSPALVSNYNPPLHF. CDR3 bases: TGTGCCAGCTCCCCAGCGTTGGTCTCTAACTATAATCCACCCCTCCACTTT.

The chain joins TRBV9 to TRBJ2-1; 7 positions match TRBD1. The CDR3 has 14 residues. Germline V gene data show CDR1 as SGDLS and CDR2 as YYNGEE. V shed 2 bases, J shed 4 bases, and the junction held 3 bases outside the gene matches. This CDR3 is CASSVGTAYNEQFF. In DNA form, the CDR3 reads TGTGCCAGCAGCGTTGGGACAGCTTACAATGAGCAGTTCTTC.

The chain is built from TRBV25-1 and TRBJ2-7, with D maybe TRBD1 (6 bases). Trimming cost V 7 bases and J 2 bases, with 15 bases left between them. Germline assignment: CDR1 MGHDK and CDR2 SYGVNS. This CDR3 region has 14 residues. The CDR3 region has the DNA TGTGCCAGCATAGGGAACAGGGACCCCTACGAGCAGTACTTC. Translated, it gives CASIGNRDPYEQYF.

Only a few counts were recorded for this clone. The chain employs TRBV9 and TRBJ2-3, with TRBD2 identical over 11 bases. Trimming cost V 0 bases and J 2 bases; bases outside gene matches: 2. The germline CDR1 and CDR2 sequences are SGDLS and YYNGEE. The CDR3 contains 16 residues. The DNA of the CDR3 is TGTGCCAGCAGCGTAGGACTAGCGGGGTTCACAGATACGCAGTATTTT. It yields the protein CASSVGLAGFTDTQYF.